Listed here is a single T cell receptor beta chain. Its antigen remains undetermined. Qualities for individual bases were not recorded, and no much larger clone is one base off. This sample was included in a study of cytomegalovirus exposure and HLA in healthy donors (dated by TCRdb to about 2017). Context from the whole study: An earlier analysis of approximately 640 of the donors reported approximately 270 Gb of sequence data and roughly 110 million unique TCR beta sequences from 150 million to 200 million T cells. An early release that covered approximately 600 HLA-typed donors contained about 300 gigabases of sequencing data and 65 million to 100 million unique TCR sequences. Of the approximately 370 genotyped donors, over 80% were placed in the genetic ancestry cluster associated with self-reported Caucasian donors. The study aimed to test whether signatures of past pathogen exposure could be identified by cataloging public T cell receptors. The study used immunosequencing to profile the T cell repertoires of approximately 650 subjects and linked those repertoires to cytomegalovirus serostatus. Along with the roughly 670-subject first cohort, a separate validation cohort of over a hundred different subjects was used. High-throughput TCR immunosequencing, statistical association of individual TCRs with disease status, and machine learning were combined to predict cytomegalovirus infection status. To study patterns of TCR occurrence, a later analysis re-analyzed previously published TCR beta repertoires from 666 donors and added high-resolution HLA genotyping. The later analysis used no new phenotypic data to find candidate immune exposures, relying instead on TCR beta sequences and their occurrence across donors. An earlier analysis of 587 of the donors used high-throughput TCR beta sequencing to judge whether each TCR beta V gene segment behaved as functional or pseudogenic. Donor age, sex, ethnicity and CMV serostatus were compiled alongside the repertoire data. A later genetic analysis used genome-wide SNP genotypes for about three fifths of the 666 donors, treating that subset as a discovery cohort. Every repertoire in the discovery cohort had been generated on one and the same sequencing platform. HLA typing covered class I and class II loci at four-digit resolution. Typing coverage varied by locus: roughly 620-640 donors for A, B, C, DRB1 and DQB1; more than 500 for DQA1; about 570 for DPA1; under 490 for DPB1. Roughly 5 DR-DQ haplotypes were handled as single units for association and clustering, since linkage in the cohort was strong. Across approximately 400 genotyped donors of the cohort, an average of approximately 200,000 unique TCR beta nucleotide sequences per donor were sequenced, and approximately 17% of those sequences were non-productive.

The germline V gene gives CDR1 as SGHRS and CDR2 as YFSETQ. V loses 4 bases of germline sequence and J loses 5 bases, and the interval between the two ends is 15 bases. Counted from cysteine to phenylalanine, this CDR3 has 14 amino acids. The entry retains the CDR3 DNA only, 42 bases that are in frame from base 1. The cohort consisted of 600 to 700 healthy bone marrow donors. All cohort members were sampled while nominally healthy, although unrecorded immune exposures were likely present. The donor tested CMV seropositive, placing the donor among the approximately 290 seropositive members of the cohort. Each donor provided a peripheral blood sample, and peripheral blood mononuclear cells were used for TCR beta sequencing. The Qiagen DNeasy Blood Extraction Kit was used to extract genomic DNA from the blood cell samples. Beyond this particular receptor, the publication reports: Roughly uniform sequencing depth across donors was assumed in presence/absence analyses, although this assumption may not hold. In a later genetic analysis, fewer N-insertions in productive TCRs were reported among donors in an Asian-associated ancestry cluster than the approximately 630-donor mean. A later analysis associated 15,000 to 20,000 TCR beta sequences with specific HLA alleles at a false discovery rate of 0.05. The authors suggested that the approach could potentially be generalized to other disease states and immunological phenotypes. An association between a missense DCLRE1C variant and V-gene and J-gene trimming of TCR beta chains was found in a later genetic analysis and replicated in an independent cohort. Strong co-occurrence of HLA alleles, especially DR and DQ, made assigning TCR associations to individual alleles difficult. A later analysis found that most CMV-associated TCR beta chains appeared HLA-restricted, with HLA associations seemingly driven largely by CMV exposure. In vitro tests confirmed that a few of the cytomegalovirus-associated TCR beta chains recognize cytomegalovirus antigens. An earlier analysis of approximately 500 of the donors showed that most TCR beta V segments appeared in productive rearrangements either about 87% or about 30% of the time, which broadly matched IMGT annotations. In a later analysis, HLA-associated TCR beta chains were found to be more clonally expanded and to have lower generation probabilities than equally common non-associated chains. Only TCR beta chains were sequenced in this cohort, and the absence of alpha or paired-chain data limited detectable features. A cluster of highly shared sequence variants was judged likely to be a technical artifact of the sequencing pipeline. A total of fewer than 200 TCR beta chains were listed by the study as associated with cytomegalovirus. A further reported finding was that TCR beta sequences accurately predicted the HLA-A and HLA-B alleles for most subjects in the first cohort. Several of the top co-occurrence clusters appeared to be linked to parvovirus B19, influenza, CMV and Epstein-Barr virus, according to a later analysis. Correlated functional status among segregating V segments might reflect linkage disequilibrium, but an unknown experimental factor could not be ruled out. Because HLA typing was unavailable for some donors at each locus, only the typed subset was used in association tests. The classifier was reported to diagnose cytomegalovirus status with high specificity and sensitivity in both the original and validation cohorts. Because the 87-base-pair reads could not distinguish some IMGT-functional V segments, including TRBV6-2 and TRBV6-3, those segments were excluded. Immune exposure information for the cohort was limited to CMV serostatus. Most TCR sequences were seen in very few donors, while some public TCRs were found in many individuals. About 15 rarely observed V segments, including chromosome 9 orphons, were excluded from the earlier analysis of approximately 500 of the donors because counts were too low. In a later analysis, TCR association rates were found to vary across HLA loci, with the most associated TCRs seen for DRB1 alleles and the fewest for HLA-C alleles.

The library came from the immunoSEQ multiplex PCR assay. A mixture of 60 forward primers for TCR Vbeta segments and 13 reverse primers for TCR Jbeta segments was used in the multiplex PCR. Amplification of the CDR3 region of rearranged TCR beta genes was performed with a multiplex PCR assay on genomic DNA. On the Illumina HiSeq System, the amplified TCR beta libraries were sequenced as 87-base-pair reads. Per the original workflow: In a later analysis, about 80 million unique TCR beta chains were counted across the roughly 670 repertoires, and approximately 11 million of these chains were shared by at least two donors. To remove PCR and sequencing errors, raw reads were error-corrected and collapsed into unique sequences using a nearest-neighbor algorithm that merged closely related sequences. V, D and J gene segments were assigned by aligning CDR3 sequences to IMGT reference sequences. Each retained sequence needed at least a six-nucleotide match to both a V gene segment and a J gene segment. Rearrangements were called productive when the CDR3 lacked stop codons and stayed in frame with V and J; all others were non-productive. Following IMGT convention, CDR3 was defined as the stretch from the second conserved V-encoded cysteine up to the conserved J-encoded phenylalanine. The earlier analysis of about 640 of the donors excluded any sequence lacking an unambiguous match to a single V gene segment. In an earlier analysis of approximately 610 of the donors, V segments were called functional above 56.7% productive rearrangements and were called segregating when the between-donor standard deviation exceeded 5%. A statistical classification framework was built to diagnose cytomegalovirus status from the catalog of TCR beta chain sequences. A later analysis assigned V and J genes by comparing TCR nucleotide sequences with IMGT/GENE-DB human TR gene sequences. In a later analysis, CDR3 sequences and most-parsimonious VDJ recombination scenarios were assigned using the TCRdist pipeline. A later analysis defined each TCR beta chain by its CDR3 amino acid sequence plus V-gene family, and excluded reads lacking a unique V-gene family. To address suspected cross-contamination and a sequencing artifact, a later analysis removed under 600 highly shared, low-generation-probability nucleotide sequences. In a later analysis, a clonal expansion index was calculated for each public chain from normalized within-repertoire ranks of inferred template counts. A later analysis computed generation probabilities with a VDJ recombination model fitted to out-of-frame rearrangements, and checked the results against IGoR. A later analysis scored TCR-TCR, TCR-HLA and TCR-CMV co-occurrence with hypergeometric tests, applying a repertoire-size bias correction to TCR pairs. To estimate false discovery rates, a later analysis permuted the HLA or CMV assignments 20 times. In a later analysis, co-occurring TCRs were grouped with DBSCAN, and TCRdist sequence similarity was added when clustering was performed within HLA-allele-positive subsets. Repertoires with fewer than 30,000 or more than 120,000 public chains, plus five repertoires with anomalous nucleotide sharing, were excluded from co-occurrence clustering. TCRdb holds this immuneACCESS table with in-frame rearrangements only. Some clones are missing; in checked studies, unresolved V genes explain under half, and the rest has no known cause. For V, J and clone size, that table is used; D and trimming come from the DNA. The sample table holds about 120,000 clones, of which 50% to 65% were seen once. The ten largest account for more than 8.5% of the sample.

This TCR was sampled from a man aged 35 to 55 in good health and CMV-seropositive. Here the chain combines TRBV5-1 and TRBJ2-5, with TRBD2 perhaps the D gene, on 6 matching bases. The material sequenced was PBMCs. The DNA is TGCGCCAGCAGCCGCGGGACTTTGGGGGAGACCCAGTACTTC. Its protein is CASSRGTLGETQYF.